This is a list of T cell receptor beta chains from one sample in a study of PD-1 blockade in classical Hodgkin lymphoma. Profiling relied on immunoSEQ multiplex PCR, and the TCRdb table lists in-frame clones only, not all of them. The table lists just under 30,000 clones, roughly 85% of them singletons. This specimen was CD4+ T cells from blood, taken at baseline. All receptors come from a human donor with classical Hodgkin lymphoma. Each CDR3 is given with its conserved first and last residue. The D gene is left open where the match is weak. Where a row states a size, it is once, few, many or the class of an expanded clone; other rows omit it.

D gene: TRBD1; J gene: TRBJ1-1; V gene: TRBV19; clone size: -; CDR3 DNA: TGTGCCAGTAGTATCGGGACAGGGGTGAACACTGAAGCTTTCTTT; CDR3 protein: CASSIGTGVNTEAFF
D gene: TRBD2; J gene: TRBJ2-5; V gene: TRBV19; clone size: once; CDR3 DNA: TGTGCCAGTAGTAGGACTAGCCAAGAGACCCAGTACTTC; CDR3 protein: CASSRTSQETQYF
D gene: -; J gene: TRBJ1-6; V gene: TRBV5-4; clone size: once; CDR3 DNA: TGTGCCAGCAGCGTTAACCGGGGTTATAATTCACCCCTCCACTTT; CDR3 protein: CASSVNRGYNSPLHF
D gene: -; J gene: TRBJ2-7; V gene: TRBV7-9; clone size: -; CDR3 DNA: TGTGCCAGCAGCTTAGCGGGAGGGGGCGAGCAGTACTTC; CDR3 protein: CASSLAGGGEQYF
D gene: -; J gene: TRBJ2-1; V gene: TRBV7-2; clone size: -; CDR3 DNA: TGTGCCAGCAGCTTATCAGGGTCCCGTTCCTACAATGAGCAGTTCTTC; CDR3 protein: CASSLSGSRSYNEQFF
D gene: TRBD1; J gene: TRBJ1-5; V gene: TRBV6-6; clone size: -; CDR3 DNA: TGTGCCAGCAGTTACGGGACAGTAAATCAGCCCCAGCATTTT; CDR3 protein: CASSYGTVNQPQHF
D gene: -; J gene: TRBJ2-6; V gene: TRBV5-4; clone size: -; CDR3 DNA: TGTGCCAGCTTCCCCGCGCTGCGGAGGGACAACGTCCTGACTTTC; CDR3 protein: CASFPALRRDNVLTF
D gene: -; J gene: TRBJ1-4; V gene: TRBV6-1; clone size: -; CDR3 DNA: TGTGCCAGCAGTACTGCGGGGTGGGATGAAAAACTGTTTTTT; CDR3 protein: CASSTAGWDEKLFF
D gene: -; J gene: TRBJ2-3; V gene: TRBV5-1; clone size: -; CDR3 DNA: TGCGCCAGCAGCTTGGAGCGGCACCCAGATACGCAGTATTTT; CDR3 protein: CASSLERHPDTQYF
D gene: -; J gene: TRBJ1-1; V gene: TRBV6-5; clone size: -; CDR3 DNA: TGTGCCAGCAGTTACCGCCGGTTTGGGACTGAAGCTTTCTTT; CDR3 protein: CASSYRRFGTEAFF
D gene: TRBD1; J gene: TRBJ1-2; V gene: TRBV12-5; clone size: -; CDR3 DNA: TGTGCTAGTGGTTTGATGGGACAGGGTTACTATGGCTACACCTTC; CDR3 protein: CASGLMGQGYYGYTF
D gene: -; J gene: TRBJ1-2; V gene: TRBV28; clone size: few; CDR3 DNA: TGTGCCAGCAGTTACTTCGACAGGCCCCAGAATGGCTACACCTTC; CDR3 protein: CASSYFDRPQNGYTF